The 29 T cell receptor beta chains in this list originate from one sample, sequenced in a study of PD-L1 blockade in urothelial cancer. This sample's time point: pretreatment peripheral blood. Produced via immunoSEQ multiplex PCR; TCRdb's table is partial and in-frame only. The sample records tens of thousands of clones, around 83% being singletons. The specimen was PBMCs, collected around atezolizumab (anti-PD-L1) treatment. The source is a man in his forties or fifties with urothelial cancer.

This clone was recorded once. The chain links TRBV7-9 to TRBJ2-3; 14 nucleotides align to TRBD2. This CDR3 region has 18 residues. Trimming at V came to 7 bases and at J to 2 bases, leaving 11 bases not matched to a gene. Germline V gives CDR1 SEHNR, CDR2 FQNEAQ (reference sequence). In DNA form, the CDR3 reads TGTGCCAGCAACAAGGGGACTAGCGGGGGACTATACACAGATACGCAGTATTTT. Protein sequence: CASNKGTSGGLYTDTQYF.

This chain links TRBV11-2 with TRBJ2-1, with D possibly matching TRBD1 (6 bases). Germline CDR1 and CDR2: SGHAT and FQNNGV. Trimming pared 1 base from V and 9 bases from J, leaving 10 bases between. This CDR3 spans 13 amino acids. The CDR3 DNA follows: TGTGCCAGCAGCTTAGGAGGGGGTATTGAGCAGTTCTTC. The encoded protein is CASSLGGGIEQFF.

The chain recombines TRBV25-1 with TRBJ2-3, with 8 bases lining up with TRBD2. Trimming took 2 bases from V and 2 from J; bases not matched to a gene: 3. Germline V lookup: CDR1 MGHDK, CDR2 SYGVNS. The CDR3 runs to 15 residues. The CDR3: CASSEGTRVTDTQYF. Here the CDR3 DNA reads TGTGCCAGCAGTGAAGGGACTAGAGTCACAGATACGCAGTATTTT.

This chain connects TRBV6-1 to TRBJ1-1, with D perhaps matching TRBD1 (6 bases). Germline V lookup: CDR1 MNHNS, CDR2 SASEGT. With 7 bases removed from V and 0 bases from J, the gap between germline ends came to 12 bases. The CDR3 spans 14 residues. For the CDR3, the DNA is TGTGCCAGCACCGGACAGTTAATGAACACTGAAGCTTTCTTT. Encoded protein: CASTGQLMNTEAFF.

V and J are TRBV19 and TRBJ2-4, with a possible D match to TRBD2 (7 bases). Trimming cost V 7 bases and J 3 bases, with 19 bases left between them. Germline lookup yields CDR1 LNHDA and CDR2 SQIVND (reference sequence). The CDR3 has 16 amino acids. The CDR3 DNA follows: TGTGCCAGTACGAGGGGAGGGGGAGTTGGCAAAAACATTCAGTACTTC. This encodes CASTRGGGVGKNIQYF.

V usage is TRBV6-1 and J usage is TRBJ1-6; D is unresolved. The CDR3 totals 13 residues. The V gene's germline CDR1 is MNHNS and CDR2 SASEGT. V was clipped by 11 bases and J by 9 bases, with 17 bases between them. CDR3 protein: CASSREPFSPLHF. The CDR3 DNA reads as TGTGCCTCCTCGAGGGAGCCCTTTTCACCCCTCCACTTT.

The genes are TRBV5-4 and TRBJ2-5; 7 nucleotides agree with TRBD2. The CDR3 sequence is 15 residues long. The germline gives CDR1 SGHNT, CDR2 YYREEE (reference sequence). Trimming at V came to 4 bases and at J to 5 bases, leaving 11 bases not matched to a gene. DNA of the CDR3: TGTGCCAGCAGCGAAACTAGCGAGCGCGGGGAGACCCAGTACTTC. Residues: CASSETSERGETQYF.

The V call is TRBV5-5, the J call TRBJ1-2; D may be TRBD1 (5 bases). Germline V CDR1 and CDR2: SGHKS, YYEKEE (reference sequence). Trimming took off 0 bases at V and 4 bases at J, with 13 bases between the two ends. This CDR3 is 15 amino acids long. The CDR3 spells CASSLGSTAAYGYTF. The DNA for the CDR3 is TGTGCCAGCAGCTTGGGATCGACAGCTGCCTATGGCTACACCTTC.

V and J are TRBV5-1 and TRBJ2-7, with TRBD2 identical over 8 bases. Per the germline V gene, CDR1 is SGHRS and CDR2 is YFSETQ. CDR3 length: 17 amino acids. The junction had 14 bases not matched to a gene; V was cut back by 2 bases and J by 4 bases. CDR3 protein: CASSFPDGLAGGYEQYF. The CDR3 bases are TGCGCCAGCAGCTTCCCTGATGGGCTAGCGGGTGGGTACGAGCAGTACTTC.

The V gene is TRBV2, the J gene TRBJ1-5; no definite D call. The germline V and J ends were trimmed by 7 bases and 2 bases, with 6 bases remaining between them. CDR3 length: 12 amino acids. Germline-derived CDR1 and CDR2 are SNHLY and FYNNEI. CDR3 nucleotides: TGTGCCAGCACTCCCGGCAATCAGCCCCAGCATTTT. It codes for CASTPGNQPQHF. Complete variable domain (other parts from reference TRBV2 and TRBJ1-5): EPEVTQTPSHQVTQMGQEVILRCVPISNHLYFYWYRQILGQKVEFLVSFYNNEISEKSEIFDDQFSVERPDGSNFTLKIRSTKLEDSAMYFCASTPGNQPQHFGDGTRLSIL.

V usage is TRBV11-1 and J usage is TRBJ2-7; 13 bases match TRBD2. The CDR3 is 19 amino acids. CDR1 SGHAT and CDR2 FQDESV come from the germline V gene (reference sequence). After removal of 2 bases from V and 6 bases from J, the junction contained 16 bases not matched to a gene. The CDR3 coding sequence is TGTGCCAGCAGCTTAAGGGGGACTAGCGGGATTAACCAACGGGGCGAGCAGTACTTC. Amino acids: CASSLRGTSGINQRGEQYF.

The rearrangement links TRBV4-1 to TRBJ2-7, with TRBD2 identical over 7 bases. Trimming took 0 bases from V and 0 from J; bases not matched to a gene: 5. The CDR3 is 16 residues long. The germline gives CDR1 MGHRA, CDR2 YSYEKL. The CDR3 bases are TGCGCCAGCAGCCAAGATCCAGCGGGGATCTCCTACGAGCAGTACTTC. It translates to CASSQDPAGISYEQYF.

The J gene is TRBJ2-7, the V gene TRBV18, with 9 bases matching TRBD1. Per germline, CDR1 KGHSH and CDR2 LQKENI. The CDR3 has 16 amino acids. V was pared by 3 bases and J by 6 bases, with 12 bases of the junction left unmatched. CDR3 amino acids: CASSPGAGTGTTEQYF. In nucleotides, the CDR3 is TGTGCCAGCTCACCTGGCGCGGGGACAGGGACGACCGAGCAGTACTTC. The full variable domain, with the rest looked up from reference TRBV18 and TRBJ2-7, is NAGVMQNPRHLVRRRGQEARLRCSPMKGHSHVYWYRQLPEEGLKFMVYLQKENIIDESGMPKERFSAEFPKEGPSILRIQQVVRGDSAAYFCASSPGAGTGTTEQYFGPGTRLTVT.

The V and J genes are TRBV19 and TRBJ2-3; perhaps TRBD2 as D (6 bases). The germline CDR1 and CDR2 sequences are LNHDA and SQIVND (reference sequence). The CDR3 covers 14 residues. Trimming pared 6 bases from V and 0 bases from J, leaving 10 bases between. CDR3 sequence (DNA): TGTGCCAGTAGAGTGGGGAGGAGCACAGATACGCAGTATTTT. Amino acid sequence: CASRVGRSTDTQYF.

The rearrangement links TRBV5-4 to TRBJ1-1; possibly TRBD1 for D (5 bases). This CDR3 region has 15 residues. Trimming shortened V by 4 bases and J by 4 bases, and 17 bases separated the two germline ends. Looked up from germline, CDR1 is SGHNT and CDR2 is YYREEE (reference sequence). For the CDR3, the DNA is TGTGCCAGCAGCCCGGAACCGCAGGGCGGCACTGAAGCTTTCTTT. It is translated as CASSPEPQGGTEAFF. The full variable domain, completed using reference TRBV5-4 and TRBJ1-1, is ETGVTQSPTHLIKTRGQQVTLRCSSQSGHNTVSWYQQALGQGPQFIFQYYREEENGRGNFPPRFSGLQFPNYSSELNVNALELDDSALYLCASSPEPQGGTEAFFGQGTRLTVV.

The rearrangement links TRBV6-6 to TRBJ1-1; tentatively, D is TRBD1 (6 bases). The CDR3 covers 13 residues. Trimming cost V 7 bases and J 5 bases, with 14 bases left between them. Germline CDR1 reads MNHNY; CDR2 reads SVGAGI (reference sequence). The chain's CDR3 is CASTLQGSTEAFF. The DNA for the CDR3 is TGTGCCAGCACCCTACAGGGCAGTACTGAAGCTTTCTTT.

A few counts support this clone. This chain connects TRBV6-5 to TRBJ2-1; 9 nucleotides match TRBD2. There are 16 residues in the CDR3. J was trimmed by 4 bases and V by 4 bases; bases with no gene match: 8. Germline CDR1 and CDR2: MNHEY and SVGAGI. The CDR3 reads CASSLGGGGGYNEQFF. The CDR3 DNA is TGTGCCAGCAGTTTAGGAGGCGGGGGGGGGTACAATGAGCAGTTCTTC.

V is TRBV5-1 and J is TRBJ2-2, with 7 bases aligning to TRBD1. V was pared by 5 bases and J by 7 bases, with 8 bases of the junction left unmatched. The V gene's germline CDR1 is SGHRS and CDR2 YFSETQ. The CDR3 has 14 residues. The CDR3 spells CASRAGTASGELFF. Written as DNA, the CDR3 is TGCGCCAGCAGGGCCGGGACAGCCAGCGGGGAGCTGTTTTTT.

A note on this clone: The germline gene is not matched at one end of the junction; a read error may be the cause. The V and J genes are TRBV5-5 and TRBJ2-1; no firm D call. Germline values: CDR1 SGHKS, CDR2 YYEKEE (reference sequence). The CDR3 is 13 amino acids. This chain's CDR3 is CASSLYSGTGAIF. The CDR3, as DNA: TGTGCCAGCAGCTTGTACTCCGGCACCGGAGCGATCTTC.

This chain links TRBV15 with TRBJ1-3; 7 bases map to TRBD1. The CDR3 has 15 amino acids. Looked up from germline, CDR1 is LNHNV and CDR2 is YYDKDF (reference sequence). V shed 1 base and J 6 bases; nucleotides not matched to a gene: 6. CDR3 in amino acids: CATSRVTGETNTIYF. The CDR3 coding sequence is TGTGCCACCAGCAGAGTAACAGGGGAAACAAACACCATATATTTT.

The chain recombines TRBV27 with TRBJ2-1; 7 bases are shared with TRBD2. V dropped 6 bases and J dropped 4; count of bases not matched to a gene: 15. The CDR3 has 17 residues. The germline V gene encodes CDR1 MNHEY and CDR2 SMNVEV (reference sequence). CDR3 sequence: CASSPPRLGLEYNEQFF. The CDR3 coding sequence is TGTGCCAGCAGCCCCCCCAGACTAGGACTAGAATACAATGAGCAGTTCTTC.

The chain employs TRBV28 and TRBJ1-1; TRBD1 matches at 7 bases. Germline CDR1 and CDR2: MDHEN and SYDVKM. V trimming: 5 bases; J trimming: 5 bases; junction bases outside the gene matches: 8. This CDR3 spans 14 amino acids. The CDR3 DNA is TGTGCCAGCAGTGGGCAGGGGGTAAGGACTGAAGCTTTCTTT. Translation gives CASSGQGVRTEAFF.

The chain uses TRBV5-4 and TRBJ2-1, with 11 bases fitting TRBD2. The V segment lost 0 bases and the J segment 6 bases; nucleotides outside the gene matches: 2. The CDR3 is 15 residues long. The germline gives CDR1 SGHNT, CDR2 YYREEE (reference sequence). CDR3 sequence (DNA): TGTGCCAGCAGCTTGGATAGCGGGAGGGTCAATGAGCAGTTCTTC. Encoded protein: CASSLDSGRVNEQFF.

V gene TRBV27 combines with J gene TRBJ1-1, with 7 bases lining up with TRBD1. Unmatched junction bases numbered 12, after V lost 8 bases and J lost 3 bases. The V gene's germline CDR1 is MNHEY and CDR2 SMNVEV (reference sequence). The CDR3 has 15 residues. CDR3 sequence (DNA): TGTGCCAGCCGGCGCTTCAGGGGGGCGGACACTGAAGCTTTCTTT. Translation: CASRRFRGADTEAFF.

The CDR3 DNA sequence: TGTGCCAGCAGTTTAAGACAGGGGGCGTTTACCTACAATGAGCAGTTCTTC. This gives the protein CASSLRQGAFTYNEQFF. This chain connects TRBV27 to TRBJ2-1, with TRBD1 identical over 10 bases. The germline V gene has CDR1 MNHEY and CDR2 SMNVEV (reference sequence). The V gene end was trimmed by 2 bases and the J gene end by 2 bases; junction bases not matched to a gene: 6. The CDR3 consists of 17 residues.

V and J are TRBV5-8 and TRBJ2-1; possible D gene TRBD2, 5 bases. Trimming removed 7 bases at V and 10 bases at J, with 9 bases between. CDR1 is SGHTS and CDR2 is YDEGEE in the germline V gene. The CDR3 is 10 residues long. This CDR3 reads CASLLVEQFF. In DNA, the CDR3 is TGTGCCAGCCTACTAGTGGAGCAGTTCTTC.

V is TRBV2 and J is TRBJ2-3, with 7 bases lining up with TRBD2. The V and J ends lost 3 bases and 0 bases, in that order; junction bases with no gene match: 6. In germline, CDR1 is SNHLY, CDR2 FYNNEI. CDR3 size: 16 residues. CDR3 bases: TGTGCCAGCAGTGAGGGGACTAACCTTAGCACAGATACGCAGTATTTT. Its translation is CASSEGTNLSTDTQYF.

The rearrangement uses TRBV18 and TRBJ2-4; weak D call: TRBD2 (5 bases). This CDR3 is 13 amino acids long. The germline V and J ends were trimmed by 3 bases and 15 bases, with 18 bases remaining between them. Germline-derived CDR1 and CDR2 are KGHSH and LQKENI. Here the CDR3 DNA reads TGTGCCAGCTCACCCCAAGAGGGCAGGCAATTGTACTTC. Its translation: CASSPQEGRQLYF.

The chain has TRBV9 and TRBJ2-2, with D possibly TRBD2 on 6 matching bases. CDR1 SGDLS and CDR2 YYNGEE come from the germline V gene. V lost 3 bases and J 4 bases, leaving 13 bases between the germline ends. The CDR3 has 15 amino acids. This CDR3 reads CASSASGLTTGELFF. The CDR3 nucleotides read TGTGCCAGCAGCGCGTCGGGACTGACCACCGGGGAGCTGTTTTTT.